The rows below give T cell receptor beta chains drawn from one sample of a study of regulatory T cells in long-lasting Graves disease. TCRdb re-analysed the multiplex PCR reads in MiXCR, keeping a single row per CDR3 protein. The profile shows approximately 540,000 distinct CDR3 sequences, 12% of them singletons. The same data also contributed to another study, on T cells in Graves' hyperthyroidism and ophthalmopathy.

The material sequenced was peripheral blood mononuclear cells (PBMCs), taken at new diagnosis, from a patient treated with antithyroid drugs. These receptors all stem from a woman between 25 and 40 years old with Graves disease. Each CDR3 is given with its conserved first and last residue.

j_call: TRBJ1-2; v_call: TRBV30; cdr3_length: 13; cdr3_aa: CARRPAVGYGYTF
j_call: TRBJ1-2; v_call: TRBV10-2; cdr3_length: 14; cdr3_aa: CASSESPSLVRYTF
j_call: TRBJ2-7; v_call: TRBV6-5; cdr3_length: 17; cdr3_aa: CASSYSTGQVFSYEQYF
j_call: TRBJ2-5; v_call: TRBV7-8; cdr3_length: 16; cdr3_aa: CASSLVSSAGEETQYF
j_call: TRBJ2-7; v_call: TRBV18; cdr3_length: 13; cdr3_aa: CASSLSAIYEQYF
j_call: TRBJ2-7; v_call: TRBV29-1; cdr3_length: 12; cdr3_aa: CSAGGSRYEQYF
j_call: TRBJ1-5; v_call: TRBV6-2/TRBV6-3; cdr3_length: 11; cdr3_aa: CASSSWGAQHF
j_call: TRBJ2-6; v_call: TRBV6-5; cdr3_length: 21; cdr3_aa: CASSYSPLNRDLYSGANVLTF
j_call: TRBJ2-3; v_call: TRBV20-1; cdr3_length: 18; cdr3_aa: CSAGPRGYPRDSTDTQYF
j_call: TRBJ1-1; v_call: TRBV5-4; cdr3_length: 15; cdr3_aa: CASSPRPTWDTEAFF
j_call: TRBJ1-1; v_call: TRBV19; cdr3_length: 13; cdr3_aa: CASSARTDTEAFF
j_call: TRBJ2-1; v_call: TRBV9; cdr3_length: 15; cdr3_aa: CASGGERALFNEQFF
j_call: TRBJ1-5; v_call: TRBV18; cdr3_length: 14; cdr3_aa: CASSPIQSYQPQHF
j_call: TRBJ2-1; v_call: TRBV19; cdr3_length: 12; cdr3_aa: CTTGGGYNEQFF
j_call: TRBJ2-7; v_call: TRBV29-1; cdr3_length: 14; cdr3_aa: CSVRQGGTSYEQYF
j_call: TRBJ2-1; v_call: TRBV10-1; cdr3_length: 16; cdr3_aa: CASSVGLSSSYNEQFF
j_call: TRBJ1-5; v_call: TRBV28; cdr3_length: 16; cdr3_aa: CASTPGRGQGNQPQHF
j_call: TRBJ1-1; v_call: TRBV6-1; cdr3_length: 13; cdr3_aa: CASRGDRGSEAFF
j_call: TRBJ2-1; v_call: TRBV13; cdr3_length: 13; cdr3_aa: CASSLNLGPQILF
j_call: TRBJ2-3; v_call: TRBV4-1; cdr3_length: 15; cdr3_aa: CASSQDGTSTDTQYF
j_call: TRBJ2-1; v_call: TRBV7-2; cdr3_length: 17; cdr3_aa: CASSFQGSSTLNNEQFF
j_call: TRBJ2-1; v_call: TRBV10-1; cdr3_length: 16; cdr3_aa: CASSESRSGSYNEQFF
j_call: TRBJ2-7; v_call: TRBV14; cdr3_length: 14; cdr3_aa: CASSQDRRGRKQYF
j_call: TRBJ1-4; v_call: TRBV19; cdr3_length: 15; cdr3_aa: CASSTFNPGGEKLFF
j_call: TRBJ2-1; v_call: TRBV11-3; cdr3_length: 16; cdr3_aa: CASSYRGPSLYNEQFF
j_call: TRBJ2-7; v_call: TRBV7-6; cdr3_length: 16; cdr3_aa: CASSLESQGAYYEQYF
j_call: TRBJ2-3; v_call: TRBV6-2/TRBV6-3; cdr3_length: 20; cdr3_aa: CASSYTVPGQGASSTDTQYF
j_call: TRBJ2-2; v_call: TRBV12-3/TRBV12-4; cdr3_length: 15; cdr3_aa: CASGNREGVTGELFF
j_call: TRBJ1-5; v_call: TRBV5-6; cdr3_length: 16; cdr3_aa: CASSRQTSGGNQPQHF
j_call: TRBJ1-5; v_call: TRBV28; cdr3_length: 16; cdr3_aa: CASSLSGTYNNQPQHF
j_call: TRBJ1-2; v_call: TRBV20-1; cdr3_length: 13; cdr3_aa: CSARDQGVRGYTF
j_call: TRBJ1-5; v_call: TRBV29-1; cdr3_length: 14; cdr3_aa: CSVEARTGNQPQHF
j_call: TRBJ2-1; v_call: TRBV12-3/TRBV12-4; cdr3_length: 12; cdr3_aa: CASSLESYEQFF
j_call: TRBJ2-1; v_call: TRBV11-2; cdr3_length: 14; cdr3_aa: CASSTSQGWNEQFF
j_call: TRBJ1-1; v_call: TRBV9; cdr3_length: 15; cdr3_aa: CASSVAPTLNTEAFF
j_call: TRBJ2-1; v_call: TRBV20-1; cdr3_length: 17; cdr3_aa: CSARDLGGRSSYNEQFF
j_call: TRBJ2-2; v_call: TRBV18; cdr3_length: 13; cdr3_aa: CASSPATVGELFF
j_call: TRBJ2-7; v_call: TRBV7-2; cdr3_length: 14; cdr3_aa: CASSRGRTAAEQYF
j_call: TRBJ2-2; v_call: TRBV2; cdr3_length: 14; cdr3_aa: CASSELAGVRELFF
j_call: TRBJ2-7; v_call: TRBV19; cdr3_length: 14; cdr3_aa: CASSVRGPLYEQYF
j_call: TRBJ2-1; v_call: TRBV18; cdr3_length: 14; cdr3_aa: CASSPTSGIGEQFF
j_call: TRBJ2-7; v_call: TRBV7-2; cdr3_length: 15; cdr3_aa: CASSLQPGGVYEQYF